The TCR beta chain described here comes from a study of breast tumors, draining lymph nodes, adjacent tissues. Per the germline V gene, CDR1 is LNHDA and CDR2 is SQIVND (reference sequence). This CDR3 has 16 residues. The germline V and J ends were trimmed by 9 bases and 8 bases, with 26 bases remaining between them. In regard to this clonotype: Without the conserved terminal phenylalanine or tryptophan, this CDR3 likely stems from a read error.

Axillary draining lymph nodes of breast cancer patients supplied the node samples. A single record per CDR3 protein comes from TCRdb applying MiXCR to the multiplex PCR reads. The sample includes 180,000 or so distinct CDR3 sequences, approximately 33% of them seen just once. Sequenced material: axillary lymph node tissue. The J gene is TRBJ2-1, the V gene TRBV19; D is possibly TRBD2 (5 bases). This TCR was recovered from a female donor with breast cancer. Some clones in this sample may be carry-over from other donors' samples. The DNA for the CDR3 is TGTGCCAGCAGCTTAAGTACCTGGGAGCGGTACTATGAGCAGTTCACC. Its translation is CASSLSTWERYYEQFT.